A selection of T cell receptor beta chains follows, all from one sample in a study of T cells after somatic rescue of genetic block. Using immunoSEQ multiplex PCR, the repertoire was profiled, and TCRdb retains in-frame clones only, with some absent. The data hold roughly 67,000 clones, with about 90% observed a single time. Sequenced sample: peripheral blood mononuclear cells (PBMCs). All receptors derive from a man aged 35-49 years. Each CDR3 is given with its conserved first and last residue. A D gene is named only where the DNA matches it firmly. Rows may omit the clone size; those that give it use once, few, many or a size class.

size: -; D: -; V: TRBV19; J: TRBJ2-7; DNA: TGTGCCAGTAGTATAGGCGGGACTCTCTCCTACGAGCAGTACTTC; CDR3: CASSIGGTLSYEQYF
size: once; D: TRBD2; V: TRBV2; J: TRBJ2-3; DNA: TGTGCCAGCAGTGAAAGGGCGGGGGGGCTTTCAGATACGCAGTATTTT; CDR3: CASSERAGGLSDTQYF
size: -; D: -; V: TRBV4-1; J: TRBJ2-2; DNA: TGCGCCAGCAGCCAAGAAGGGTGGCAGGGTAACGGGGAGCTGTTTTTT; CDR3: CASSQEGWQGNGELFF
size: -; D: TRBD1; V: TRBV6-5; J: TRBJ2-3; DNA: TGTGCCAGCAGCGGAACCGGGACAGTCACAGATACGCAGTATTTT; CDR3: CASSGTGTVTDTQYF
size: -; D: -; V: TRBV4-2; J: TRBJ1-3; DNA: TGTGCCTCGACCCGGCCCGGCGGGGCAGGAAACACCATATATTTT; CDR3: CASTRPGGAGNTIYF
size: -; D: -; V: TRBV6-4; J: TRBJ2-2; DNA: TGTGCCAGCATCTACTACGGACAGAACACCGGGGAGCTGTTTTTT; CDR3: CASIYYGQNTGELFF
size: -; D: -; V: TRBV10-3; J: TRBJ2-3; DNA: TGTGCCAGCCTACCGGGACCCGACACAGATACGCAGTATTTT; CDR3: CASLPGPDTDTQYF
size: few; D: -; V: TRBV9; J: TRBJ1-1; DNA: TGTGCCAGCAGCGTAGACAGGGAAACTGAAGCTTTCTTT; CDR3: CASSVDRETEAFF
size: -; D: -; V: TRBV5-1; J: TRBJ2-6; DNA: TGCGCCAGCAGCCCCCTGCCTGGGGCCAACGTCCTGACTTTC; CDR3: CASSPLPGANVLTF
size: -; D: TRBD2; V: TRBV5-1; J: TRBJ2-7; DNA: TGCGCCAGCAGCTTGACCCCCGGGACTAGCGGATCCTACGAGCAGTACTTC; CDR3: CASSLTPGTSGSYEQYF
size: -; D: -; V: TRBV6-5; J: TRBJ2-7; DNA: TGTGCCAGCAGTGAGTACGAGCAGTACTTC; CDR3: CASSEYEQYF
size: -; D: TRBD1; V: TRBV23-1; J: TRBJ2-7; DNA: TGCGCCAGCAGTCAAGGACAGGGAGACGAGCAGTACTTC; CDR3: CASSQGQGDEQYF
size: -; D: -; V: TRBV6-1; J: TRBJ1-2; DNA: TGTGCCAGCAGTGAAGTGGTGGATGGTGGCTACACCTTC; CDR3: CASSEVVDGGYTF
size: -; D: TRBD1; V: TRBV7-9; J: TRBJ1-4; DNA: TGTGCCAGCAGTCCCGGGACAGTCGGAGAAAAACTGTTTTTT; CDR3: CASSPGTVGEKLFF
size: -; D: TRBD2; V: TRBV5-6; J: TRBJ2-5; DNA: TGTGCCAGCAGGAACCTCTGGGCGGGAGCTCAGGAGACCCAGTACTTC; CDR3: CASRNLWAGAQETQYF
size: -; D: -; V: TRBV5-1; J: TRBJ2-2; DNA: TGCGCCAGCAGCTTGCAAGGGGAGGCCACCGGGGAGCTGTTTTTT; CDR3: CASSLQGEATGELFF
size: -; D: -; V: TRBV5-5; J: TRBJ1-1; DNA: TGTGCCAGCAGCTTGGTAGTTGCCGGCACTGAAGCTTTCTTT; CDR3: CASSLVVAGTEAFF